A single T cell receptor beta chain is shown here with its context. What it binds is not known. V was cut by 0 bases and J by 4 bases, with 11 bases left in between. Germline V lookup: CDR1 SGHKS, CDR2 YYEKEE (reference sequence). This CDR3 is built from 15 residues. This sample was included in a study of CD8 T cells in ankylosing spondylitis. Study results and limitations: Within ankylosing spondylitis blood, a TCR beta motif made up of seven or eight highly homologous variants appeared to be characteristic. Previously reported in reactive arthritis synovial fluid and blood were some of the motif variants. Peripheral blood held disease-linked clones only at relatively low frequency, and these were CD8+. Reportedly, significant enrichment of disease-linked clones occurred in matched ankylosing spondylitis synovial fluid.

It was by quantitative 5'-RACE with molecular barcodes that TCR beta libraries were made. TCRdb fed the 5' RACE reads into MiXCR, producing one record per CDR3 protein. The sample holds 700,000 or so distinct CDR3 sequences, about 20% seen once. This clonotype was obtained from a male donor with ankylosing spondylitis. The sequenced sample was blood, either unsorted or a sorted T cell fraction (not recorded which). The chain links TRBV5-5 to TRBJ1-5; TRBD1 might be the D (5 bases). CDR3 in amino acids: CASSLGPEGNQPQHF. In DNA form, the CDR3 reads TGTGCCAGCAGCTTGGGCCCTGAGGGGAATCAGCCCCAGCATTTT.